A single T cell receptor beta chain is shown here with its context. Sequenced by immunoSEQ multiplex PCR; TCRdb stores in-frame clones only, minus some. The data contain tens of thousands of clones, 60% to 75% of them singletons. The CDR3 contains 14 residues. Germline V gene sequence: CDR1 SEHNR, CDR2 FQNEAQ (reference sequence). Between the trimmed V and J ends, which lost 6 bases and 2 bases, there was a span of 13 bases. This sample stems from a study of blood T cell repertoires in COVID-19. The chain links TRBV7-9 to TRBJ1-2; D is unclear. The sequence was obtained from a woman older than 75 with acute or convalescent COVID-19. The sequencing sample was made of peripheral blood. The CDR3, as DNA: TGTGCCAGCAGTTTACTCGGGGAGAACTATGGCTACACCTTC. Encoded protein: CASSLLGENYGYTF.